This is a list of T cell receptor beta chains from one sample in a study of T cell repertoires in cytomegalovirus infection. MiXCR, applied by TCRdb to the reads, yields one record per CDR3 protein. The table shows about 920,000 distinct CDR3 sequences, with around 32% occurring only once. No antigen has been identified for these receptors. Material: cultured CD8+ T cells from PBMCs, obtained from culture after CMV antigen stimulation. The receptor set was obtained from a human donor in good health (CMV status not recorded). Some clones in this sample may be carry-over from other donors' samples. CDR3s include the opening cysteine and the closing phenylalanine or tryptophan. Each record gives: J gene, D gene, clone size, CDR3 length, V gene, CDR3 protein, CDR3 DNA. The D gene is left open where the match is weak. Size tells how often a clone was seen (once, few, many) or the class of an expanded clone, and some rows leave it out.

>TRBJ2-1|TRBD1|many|13|TRBV7-2
CASSLTGPNEQFF
TGTGCCAGCAGCTTGACAGGGCCCAATGAGCAGTTCTTC
>TRBJ1-5|NA|NA|15|TRBV19
CASSISPYSNQPQHF
TGTGCCAGTAGTATCAGTCCATATAGCAATCAGCCCCAGCATTTT
>TRBJ2-4|TRBD1|few|14|TRBV7-9
CASSPSQGANIQYF
TGTGCCAGCAGCCCCTCTCAGGGGGCAAACATTCAGTACTTC
>TRBJ1-2|NA|NA|13|TRBV19
CASSGDNIYGYTF
TGTGCCAGTAGTGGTGATAATATCTATGGCTACACCTTC
>TRBJ2-5|NA|NA|13|TRBV24-1
CATSRPGAETQYF
TGTGCCACCAGTCGCCCGGGGGCAGAGACCCAGTACTTC
>TRBJ2-4|TRBD2|NA|16|TRBV6-2/TRBV6-3
CASSGGAGTLKNIQYF
TGTGCCAGCAGTGGGGGAGCGGGGACGCTCAAAAACATTCAGTACTTC
>TRBJ1-6|TRBD1|NA|15|TRBV2
CASSEYPGQGSPLHF
TGTGCCAGCAGTGAATATCCGGGACAGGGTTCACCCCTCCACTTT
>TRBJ2-1|NA|many|12|TRBV7-9
CASSPDYHEQFF
TGTGCCAGCAGCCCCGATTACCATGAGCAGTTCTTC
>TRBJ2-4|NA|NA|15|TRBV12-3/TRBV12-4
CASSGGTGLQNIQYF
TGTGCCAGCAGCGGCGGTACAGGCCTCCAAAACATTCAGTACTTC
>TRBJ2-7|TRBD1|few|14|TRBV27
CASSFSGTDYEQYF
TGTGCCAGCAGTTTCTCCGGGACAGACTACGAGCAGTACTTC
>TRBJ2-3|TRBD1|NA|15|TRBV7-2
CASSWTGLHTDTQYF
TGTGCCAGCAGCTGGACAGGTCTCCACACAGATACGCAGTATTTT
>TRBJ2-5|TRBD1|many|16|TRBV7-8
CASSLDRGRREETQYF
TGTGCCAGCAGCTTAGACAGGGGGCGCAGGGAAGAGACCCAGTACTTC
>TRBJ1-1|NA|NA|16|TRBV7-6
CASSLEPGTLNTEAFF
TGTGCCAGCAGCTTAGAACCCGGGACACTGAACACTGAAGCTTTCTTT
>TRBJ1-1|NA|NA|15|TRBV19
CASSLHSSAQLEAFF
TGTGCCAGTAGTCTTCACTCCTCCGCGCAGCTTGAAGCTTTCTTT
>TRBJ1-1|NA|NA|13|TRBV6-6
CAIFRQENTEAFF
TGTGCCATCTTTCGACAGGAGAACACTGAAGCTTTCTTT
>TRBJ1-1|NA|NA|15|TRBV27
CASSFGGGGTTEAFF
TGTGCCAGCAGTTTTGGAGGCGGCGGGACCACTGAAGCTTTCTTT
>TRBJ2-4|NA|NA|17|TRBV5-6
CASSFRGELLAKNIQYF
TGTGCCAGCAGTTTCAGAGGGGAGTTACTAGCCAAAAACATTCAGTACTTC
>TRBJ2-5|TRBD1|NA|13|TRBV10-3
CAILDRGEETQYF
TGTGCCATCCTGGACAGGGGAGAAGAGACCCAGTACTTC
>TRBJ1-1|TRBD1|many|17|TRBV7-6
CASSPTGAYAVNTEAFF
TGTGCCAGCAGCCCGACAGGGGCTTATGCGGTGAACACTGAAGCTTTCTTT
>TRBJ2-3|NA|many|13|TRBV7-6
CASSLIRTDTQYF
TGTGCCAGCAGCTTGATCCGCACAGATACGCAGTATTTT
>TRBJ1-2|NA|NA|15|TRBV23-1
CASSQSPSFIYGYTF
TGCGCCAGCAGTCAATCCCCCTCATTCATATATGGCTACACCTTC
>TRBJ1-2|TRBD1|NA|16|TRBV6-1
CASSSRDQTGVSGYTF
TGTGCCAGCAGTTCGAGAGACCAAACAGGGGTCTCTGGCTACACCTTC
>TRBJ2-1|NA|many|14|TRBV29-1
CSVETASSYNEQFF
TGCAGCGTTGAGACCGCTAGCTCCTACAATGAGCAGTTCTTC
>TRBJ2-5|TRBD2|many|16|TRBV10-3
CAIGGGGLAGKETQYF
TGTGCCATCGGCGGTGGAGGACTAGCGGGGAAAGAGACCCAGTACTTC
>TRBJ1-1|NA|few|14|TRBV6-2/TRBV6-3
CASSLPGRNTEAFF
TGTGCCAGCAGTCTACCGGGACGGAACACTGAAGCTTTCTTT
>TRBJ2-2|NA|few|15|TRBV7-6
CASSQNWGETGELFF
TGTGCCAGCAGCCAAAATTGGGGGGAGACCGGGGAGCTGTTTTTT
>TRBJ1-6|NA|few|14|TRBV27
CATQTGTAFSPLHF
TGTGCCACCCAAACCGGGACTGCTTTTTCACCCCTCCACTTT
>TRBJ1-1|NA|many|14|TRBV7-6
CASSLRTVNTEAFF
TGTGCCAGCAGCTTAAGGACGGTGAACACTGAAGCTTTCTTT
>TRBJ1-1|NA|NA|14|TRBV5-6
CASSLYRDPTEAFF
TGTGCCAGCAGCCTCTACAGAGACCCTACTGAAGCTTTCTTT
>TRBJ2-3|TRBD2|NA|16|TRBV11-2
CASSSLAGGPGDTQYF
TGTGCCAGCAGCTCTTTAGCGGGGGGGCCGGGTGATACGCAGTATTTT
>TRBJ1-3|NA|few|11|TRBV12-3/TRBV12-4
CVGRVGNTIYF
TGTGTGGGGAGGGTCGGAAACACCATATATTTT
>TRBJ1-5|NA|few|15|TRBV6-6
CASSSPRVLIQPQHF
TGTGCCAGCAGTTCCCCTCGGGTCCTTATTCAGCCCCAGCATTTT
>TRBJ2-1|NA|few|11|TRBV7-9
CASSEKFKQFF
TGTGCCAGCAGCGAAAAATTTAAGCAGTTCTTC
>TRBJ2-2|NA|few|13|TRBV4-1
CASSQPGWGELFF
TGCGCCAGCAGCCAACCCGGGTGGGGGGAGCTGTTTTTT
>TRBJ1-2|TRBD1|NA|15|TRBV7-9
CASSPPTGKNYGYTF
TGTGCCAGCAGCCCACCGACAGGGAAGAACTATGGCTACACCTTC
>TRBJ1-5|NA|NA|15|TRBV28
CASSLSPVLGQPQHF
TGTGCCAGCAGTTTGTCGCCGGTCCTGGGCCAGCCCCAGCATTTT
>TRBJ2-1|TRBD2|few|17|TRBV7-8
CASSPWYGGSSYNEQFF
TGTGCCAGCAGCCCCTGGTACGGGGGGAGCTCCTACAATGAGCAGTTCTTC
>TRBJ2-1|NA|many|19|TRBV6-5
CASSYPRAAGPLGDNEQFF
TGTGCCAGCAGTTACCCCAGAGCAGCGGGCCCGTTGGGGGACAATGAGCAGTTCTTC
>TRBJ1-1|NA|few|14|TRBV9
CASSVGGSNTEAFF
TGTGCCAGCAGCGTAGGGGGGTCAAACACTGAAGCTTTCTTT
>TRBJ2-3|NA|many|12|TRBV7-8
CASSPLGDTQYF
TGTGCCAGCAGCCCCCTGGGAGATACGCAGTATTTT